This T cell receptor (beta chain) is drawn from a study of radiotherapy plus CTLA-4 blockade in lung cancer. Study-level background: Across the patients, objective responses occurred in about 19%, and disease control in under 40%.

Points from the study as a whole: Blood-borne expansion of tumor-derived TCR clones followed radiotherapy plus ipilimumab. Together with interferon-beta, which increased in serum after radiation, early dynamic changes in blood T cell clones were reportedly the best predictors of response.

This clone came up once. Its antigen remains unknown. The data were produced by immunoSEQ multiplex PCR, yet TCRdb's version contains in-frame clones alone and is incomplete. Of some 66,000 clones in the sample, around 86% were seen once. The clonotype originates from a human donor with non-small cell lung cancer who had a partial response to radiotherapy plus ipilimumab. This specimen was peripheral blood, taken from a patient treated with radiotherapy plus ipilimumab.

The CDR3 DNA reads as TGTGCCATCAGTGAGTCGCAGGGAAGGAGCTATGGCTACACCTTC. The encoded protein is CAISESQGRSYGYTF. The J gene is TRBJ1-2, the V gene TRBV10-3; perhaps TRBD1 as D (5 bases). V lost 0 bases and J 4 bases, leaving 12 bases between the germline ends. Germline loops: CDR1 ENHRY, CDR2 SYGVKD. The CDR3 is 15 amino acids.